These 24 T cell receptor beta chains came from one sample sequenced in a study of cytomegalovirus exposure and HLA in healthy donors (dated by TCRdb to between 2016 and 2019). To prepare the library, the immunoSEQ multiplex PCR assay was applied. A mixture of 60 forward primers for TCR Vbeta segments and 13 reverse primers for TCR Jbeta segments was used in the multiplex PCR. TCRdb took over this immuneACCESS table, retaining in-frame rearrangements with V and J assigned. Such tables are incomplete; in checked studies, under half of the missing clones stem from an unresolved V gene, and the remainder is unexplained. This sample comprises 180,000 or so clones, over 60% of them detected only once. The ten top clones hold around 1.6% of the sample. Specimen: PBMCs. The receptors were gathered from a man aged 18 to 30 in good health and CMV-seronegative.

Here the CDR3 reads CASSVTGTGGGYTF. The CDR3, as DNA: TGTGCCAGCAGCGTAACCGGGACAGGGGGAGGCTACACCTTC. The chain has TRBV6-6 and TRBJ1-2, with TRBD1 matching over 11 bases. J gave up 8 bases and V 6 bases, and 8 bases lay outside the gene matches. Germline CDR1 reads MNHNY; CDR2 reads SVGAGI (reference sequence). The CDR3 covers 14 residues.

The rearrangement uses TRBV7-9 and TRBJ2-5, with 12 bases matching TRBD2. With 5 bases clipped from V and 7 bases from J, the junction kept 11 bases outside the gene matches. Germline V gene data show CDR1 as SEHNR and CDR2 as FQNEAQ (reference sequence). The CDR3 extends over 16 amino acids. Here the CDR3 DNA reads TGTGCCAGCAGCACTCGGACTAGCGGGGAGGGGGGGACCCAGTACTTC. It translates to CASSTRTSGEGGTQYF. Together with reference TRBV7-9 and TRBJ2-5, the CDR3 gives the full variable domain: DTGVSQNPRHKITKRGQNVTFRCDPISEHNRLYWYRQTLGQGPEFLTYFQNEAQLEKSRLLSDRFSAERPKGSFSTLEIQRTEQGDSAMYLCASSTRTSGEGGTQYFGPGTRLLVL.

With respect to this clone: The same CDR3 can be traced to other DNA sequences in this sample. The chain has TRBV29-1 and TRBJ2-1; 12 positions agree with TRBD2. The CDR3 loop spans 14 amino acids. Germline values: CDR1 SQVTM, CDR2 ANQGSEA. V lost 5 bases, J lost 8 bases, and 7 bases stayed unmatched. The CDR3 DNA sequence: TGCAGCGTTTTTGGACTAGCGGGAAGGGATGAGCAGTTCTTC. Amino acids: CSVFGLAGRDEQFF.

V is TRBV28 and J is TRBJ1-1, with D possibly matching TRBD1 (5 bases). The length of the CDR3 is 15 residues. V was pared by 3 bases and J by 1 base, with 12 bases between. CDR1 is MDHEN, CDR2 SYDVKM, per germline. This chain's CDR3 is CASSLGGGSNTEAFF. The CDR3 coding sequence is TGTGCCAGCAGTTTGGGGGGAGGATCGAACACTGAAGCTTTCTTT.

There are a few counts of this clone. This chain uses TRBV4-1 with TRBJ2-3, with 9 bases identical to TRBD2. The CDR3 is 15 residues long. The germline gives CDR1 MGHRA, CDR2 YSYEKL. With V trimmed by 5 bases and J by 2 bases, 5 bases remained unmatched. CDR3 loop: CASSGLAGLTDTQYF. The CDR3 DNA follows: TGCGCCAGCAGCGGGCTAGCGGGGCTCACAGATACGCAGTATTTT.

The chain combines TRBV9 with TRBJ1-4; 7 nucleotides line up with TRBD1. The V segment lost 3 bases and the J segment 0 bases; nucleotides outside the gene matches: 5. The CDR3 sequence is 16 residues long. CDR1 and CDR2 (germline): SGDLS, YYNGEE. The CDR3: CASSGGTVATNEKLFF. CDR3 DNA sequence: TGTGCCAGCAGCGGCGGGACAGTTGCAACTAATGAAAAACTGTTTTTT.

This rearrangement joins TRBV6-6 to TRBJ1-5, with 7 bases that match TRBD1. The ends lost 4 bases at V and 4 bases at J; junction bases unmatched: 10. CDR1 and CDR2 from the germline V gene are MNHNY and SVGAGI (reference sequence). The CDR3 is 16 residues long. The CDR3 loop is CASSLGPGQMNQPQHF. In DNA form, the CDR3 reads TGTGCCAGCAGTTTAGGGCCGGGACAGATGAATCAGCCCCAGCATTTT.

The rearrangement uses TRBV5-1 and TRBJ1-1; tentatively, D is TRBD1 (5 bases). The CDR3 spans 15 residues. The V end lost 4 bases, the J end lost 4 bases, and 17 bases lay between the germline ends. Germline assignment: CDR1 SGHRS and CDR2 YFSETQ. The CDR3 sequence: CASSRGGEWGTEAFF. The CDR3 coding sequence is TGCGCCAGCAGCCGGGGGGGGGAATGGGGCACTGAAGCTTTCTTT.

This chain connects TRBV5-1 to TRBJ2-1; D gene ambiguous. CDR1 SGHRS and CDR2 YFSETQ come from the germline V gene. The CDR3 is made up of 13 amino acids. V lost 4 bases and J 10 bases, leaving 15 bases between the germline ends. In DNA form, the CDR3 reads TGCGCCAGCAGCCCGGGTTTTTCCCAGGAGCAGTTCTTC. Translating gives CASSPGFSQEQFF.

The chain carries TRBV5-1 and TRBJ2-5; TRBD2 matches 13 bases. Germline V CDR1 and CDR2: SGHRS, YFSETQ. The CDR3 spans 16 residues. J gave up 4 bases and V 0 bases, and 3 bases lay outside the gene matches. CDR3 sequence (DNA): TGCGCCAGCAGCTTGGGACTAGCGGGAGGATCAGAGACCCAGTACTTC. Its protein product is CASSLGLAGGSETQYF.

The genes are TRBV5-1 and TRBJ2-1; D is uncertain. Germline lookup yields CDR1 SGHRS and CDR2 YFSETQ. V lost 1 base, J lost 8 bases, and 4 bases lay in between. The CDR3 contains 11 residues. The DNA of the CDR3 is TGCGCCAGCAGCTTGACAGATGAGCAGTTCTTC. Translation gives CASSLTDEQFF.

The V call is TRBV30, the J call TRBJ2-5; tentatively, D is TRBD1 (6 bases). Near its end, the DNA agrees better with TRBJ2-7, so the J call may be wrong. The germline gives CDR1 GTSNPN, CDR2 SVGIG (reference sequence). The CDR3 loop spans 15 amino acids. CDR3 coding DNA: TGTGCCTGGAGTCGACGTGGGACATCTTTCTACGAGCAGTACTTC. It yields the protein CAWSRRGTSFYEQYF.

The chain employs TRBV18 and TRBJ1-6; no reliable D call. From germline, CDR1 is KGHSH and CDR2 LQKENI. V lost 4 bases to trimming and J lost 6 bases, with 16 bases between them. This CDR3 contains 16 residues. The CDR3: CASSLVPFPSNSPLHF. The CDR3 region has the DNA TGTGCCAGCTCACTCGTCCCGTTCCCTTCTAATTCACCCCTCCACTTT.

The J gene is TRBJ1-1, the V gene TRBV5-6; no firm D call. CDR1 and CDR2 from the germline V gene are SGHDT and YYEEEE. Deletions cut 0 bases from V and 0 bases from J, with 9 bases between. The CDR3 is made up of 15 amino acids. CDR3 sequence (DNA): TGTGCCAGCAGCTTGGAGCGGCAGATGAACACTGAAGCTTTCTTT. This encodes CASSLERQMNTEAFF.

The gene calls are TRBV30 and TRBJ1-3; no clear D. CDR3 length: 18 residues. Trimming took off 1 base at V and 0 bases at J, with 19 bases between the two ends. Germline values: CDR1 GTSNPN, CDR2 SVGIG (reference sequence). CDR3 in amino acids: CAWSAGGGPEGSGNTIYF. CDR3 DNA: TGTGCCTGGAGTGCGGGAGGTGGGCCCGAGGGCTCTGGAAACACCATATATTTT. The variable domain in full, with the rest retrieved from reference TRBV30 and TRBJ1-3, is SQTIHQWPATLVQPVGSPLSLECTVEGTSNPNLYWYRQAAGRGLQLLFYSVGIGQISSEVPQNLSASRPQDRQFILSSKKLLLSDSGFYLCAWSAGGGPEGSGNTIYFGEGSWLTVV.

This clone has a handful of counts. The J gene is TRBJ2-5, the V gene TRBV9; D gene ambiguous. With 0 bases removed from V and 3 bases from J, the gap between germline ends came to 6 bases. The germline CDR1 and CDR2 sequences are SGDLS and YYNGEE. CDR3 length equals 13 residues. The CDR3 spells CASSVAAEETQYF. CDR3 DNA: TGTGCCAGCAGCGTAGCGGCGGAAGAGACCCAGTACTTC.

The J gene is TRBJ2-7, the V gene TRBV7-9, with D perhaps matching TRBD2 (6 bases). V shed 1 base and J shed 5 bases, with 15 bases lying between them. This CDR3 contains 15 residues. The germline V gene has CDR1 SEHNR and CDR2 FQNEAQ (reference sequence). As DNA, the CDR3 is TGTGCCAGCAGCTTAGGGGGGGTGACAGCGGACGAGCAGTACTTC. This codes for CASSLGGVTADEQYF.

In this sample, this clone turned up a few times. V gene TRBV30 combines with J gene TRBJ2-5; TRBD2 matches 8 bases. Germline V lookup: CDR1 GTSNPN, CDR2 SVGIG (reference sequence). V lost 6 bases, J lost 7 bases, and 13 bases stayed unmatched. This CDR3 is 14 amino acids long. The CDR3 region has the DNA TGTGCCTGCCGGGGACTAGACCTGCGTGGGACCCAGTACTTC. Residues: CACRGLDLRGTQYF.

The rearrangement joins TRBV15 to TRBJ1-4; a weak D match, TRBD1 (5 bases). With 3 bases removed from V and 1 base from J, the gap between germline ends came to 12 bases. Germline CDR1 and CDR2: LNHNV and YYDKDF (reference sequence). The CDR3 runs to 16 residues. CDR3: CATSRAPGVTNEKLFF. CDR3 DNA sequence: TGTGCCACCAGCAGGGCCCCGGGGGTAACTAATGAAAAACTGTTTTTT.

V gene TRBV28 combines with J gene TRBJ1-1; no clear D. V was clipped by 2 bases and J by 6 bases, with 7 bases between them. Germline V gene data show CDR1 as MDHEN and CDR2 as SYDVKM. This CDR3 contains 12 residues. The CDR3 DNA is TGTGCCAGCAGTTTAGTCCGAGCTGAAGCTTTCTTT. It yields the protein CASSLVRAEAFF.

The rearrangement uses TRBV19 and TRBJ1-2; 9 bases are a match to TRBD1. V lost 4 bases and J lost 5; bases outside the gene matches: 8. Germline V gives CDR1 LNHDA, CDR2 SQIVND (reference sequence). This CDR3 contains 15 residues. The CDR3 DNA reads TGTGCCAGTAGTACTGCGGGACAGGGTCGGTATGGCTACACCTTC. This encodes CASSTAGQGRYGYTF.

The rearrangement joins TRBV30 to TRBJ2-5; the D is unclear. CDR1 and CDR2 from the germline V gene are GTSNPN and SVGIG (reference sequence). V was trimmed by 0 bases and J by 11 bases, leaving 10 bases between them. The CDR3 consists of 11 residues. The CDR3 region is CAWSVSVTQYF. CDR3 coding DNA: TGTGCCTGGAGTGTATCGGTGACTCAGTACTTC.

The CDR3 DNA reads TGTGCCTGCACAGGGGAAGAGACCCAGTACTTC. It translates to CACTGEETQYF. The chain is built from TRBV30 and TRBJ2-5; 7 bases line up with TRBD1. There are 11 residues in the CDR3. CDR1 GTSNPN and CDR2 SVGIG come from the germline V gene (reference sequence). V was pared by 6 bases and J by 3 bases, with 1 base of the junction left unmatched.

This clone was detected only once. The chain uses TRBV18 and TRBJ2-2; D is unclear. The V and J ends lost 1 base and 4 bases respectively, with 7 bases between them. The CDR3 is made up of 14 amino acids. Germline CDR1 reads KGHSH; CDR2 reads LQKENI. CDR3 sequence: CASSPLRSTGELFF. CDR3 in DNA: TGTGCCAGCTCACCACTCAGATCCACCGGGGAGCTGTTTTTT.